What follows are 11 T cell receptor beta chains derived from one specimen sequenced in a study of T-cell reconstitution after alpha-beta-depleted transplantation in children. Researchers prepared the TCRbeta library using unique molecular identifiers, the study reports. TCRdb passed the PCR reads through MiXCR, listing each CDR3 protein once. The data hold 190,000 or so distinct CDR3 sequences, with 6% to 7% observed a single time. Sequencing used PBMCs from the stem cell graft donor, obtained from the stem cell graft. These receptors all stem from a human donor who donated a stem cell graft to a child with Wiskott-Aldrich syndrome.

In its sample, this clonotype was seen a few times. The chain joins TRBV5-6 to TRBJ2-3; 13 bases match TRBD2. This CDR3 has 21 amino acids. CDR1 and CDR2 from the germline V gene are SGHDT and YYEEEE. The J segment lost 4 bases and the V segment lost 4 bases, leaving 21 bases of the junction unmatched. Written as DNA, the CDR3 is TGTGCCAGCAGCATAGCAACACCCGGACTAGCGGGAGTTGGGGCCGCAGATACGCAGTATTTT. Protein: CASSIATPGLAGVGAADTQYF.

This clonotype was picked up a small number of times. The chain combines TRBV28 with TRBJ2-5; 8 bases are a match to TRBD1. The CDR3 is 14 amino acids. Germline values: CDR1 MDHEN, CDR2 SYDVKM. Trimming removed 8 bases from V and 5 bases from J; junction bases left unmatched: 10. DNA for the CDR3: TGTGCCAGCTCCCCAGCCAGGGGGCGGGAGACCCAGTACTTC. It yields the protein CASSPARGRETQYF.

This clonotype was seen at least ten times. The rearrangement joins TRBV27 to TRBJ1-2, with TRBD1 matching over 10 bases. J lost 4 bases, V lost 3 bases, and 5 bases had no gene match. Germline-derived CDR1 and CDR2 are MNHEY and SMNVEV (reference sequence). This CDR3 spans 15 amino acids. The CDR3 loop is CASSLRTGGGYGYTF. CDR3 DNA: TGTGCCAGCAGTTTGAGGACAGGGGGAGGCTATGGCTACACCTTC.

The chain uses TRBV7-9 and TRBJ2-6; TRBD2 matches at 9 bases. The germline gives CDR1 SEHNR, CDR2 FQNEAQ (reference sequence). Losses at the gene ends were 10 bases for V and 12 bases for J; bases not matched to a gene: 16. This CDR3 has 15 residues. In DNA form, the CDR3 reads TGTGCCACCGGCGGGGGGGCAGCCCTATCAGGCGTCCTGACTTTC. This gives the protein CATGGGAALSGVLTF.

This clonotype occurred many times. This sequence joins TRBV24-1 and TRBJ2-6; 7 nucleotides agree with TRBD2. The germline V gene has CDR1 KGHDR and CDR2 SFDVKD. V dropped 3 bases and J dropped 2; count of bases not matched to a gene: 0. This CDR3 has 15 amino acids. CDR3 region: CATSDAGAGANVLTF. The CDR3 DNA is TGTGCCACCAGTGATGCGGGGGCTGGGGCCAACGTCCTGACTTTC.

This clonotype was detected many times. This chain uses TRBV24-1 with TRBJ2-5; D is undetermined. The CDR3 sequence is 13 residues long. Germline V gene data show CDR1 as KGHDR and CDR2 as SFDVKD. Trimming pared 5 bases from V and 3 bases from J, leaving 9 bases between. The CDR3 here is CATSGGQEETQYF. DNA of the CDR3: TGTGCCACCAGTGGTGGTCAGGAAGAGACCCAGTACTTC.

This clonotype was observed at least ten times. The chain carries TRBV5-6 and TRBJ2-7; 11 positions agree with TRBD1. V trimming: 4 bases; J trimming: 3 bases; junction bases outside the gene matches: 6. This CDR3 region has 15 residues. CDR1 and CDR2 from the germline V gene are SGHDT and YYEEEE. CDR3: CASSPTDRGLYEQYF. In DNA, the CDR3 is TGTGCCAGCAGCCCCACGGACAGGGGGCTCTACGAGCAGTACTTC.

In its sample, this clonotype was seen many times. This chain joins TRBV5-1 and TRBJ2-1, with 8 bases fitting TRBD2. Germline values: CDR1 SGHRS, CDR2 YFSETQ. The junction had 5 bases not matched to a gene; V was cut back by 4 bases and J by 5 bases. The CDR3 extends over 14 amino acids. The CDR3 is CASSPGGPNNEQFF. CDR3 DNA: TGCGCCAGCAGCCCGGGGGGGCCTAACAATGAGCAGTTCTTC. Filled out from reference TRBV5-1 and TRBJ2-1, the complete variable domain reads KAGVTQTPRYLIKTRGQQVTLSCSPISGHRSVSWYQQTPGQGLQFLFEYFSETQRNKGNFPGRFSGRQFSNSRSEMNVSTLELGDSALYLCASSPGGPNNEQFFGPGTRLTVL.

This clonotype was seen at least ten times. This chain connects TRBV15 to TRBJ1-5; D gene unclear. Germline V gene lookup returns CDR1 LNHNV and CDR2 YYDKDF (reference sequence). V lost 1 base, J lost 5 bases, and 9 bases lay in between. The CDR3 consists of 14 residues. The CDR3 region is CATSRVGSDQPQHF. For the CDR3, the DNA is TGTGCCACCAGCAGAGTTGGCAGTGATCAGCCCCAGCATTTT.

This clonotype was seen at least ten times. This sequence joins TRBV4-3 and TRBJ2-7; TRBD2 agrees at 10 bases. From germline, CDR1 is LGHNA and CDR2 YSLEER. The CDR3 runs 15 residues. V was clipped by 1 base and J by 4 bases; unmatched bases: 4. The DNA for the CDR3 is TGCGCCAGCAGCCAAGTATTAGCGGGGGGATACGAGCAGTACTTC. Translating gives CASSQVLAGGYEQYF.

This clonotype was found many times. The chain links TRBV5-1 to TRBJ2-4; 10 nucleotides align to TRBD2. From germline, CDR1 is SGHRS and CDR2 YFSETQ. This CDR3 region has 17 residues. J gave up 6 bases and V 4 bases, and 13 bases lay outside the gene matches. CDR3 sequence: CASSRDLLAGTINIQYF. The CDR3 bases are TGCGCCAGCAGCCGCGATTTACTAGCGGGGACCATAAACATTCAGTACTTC.